The present TCR beta chain was sequenced within a study of T cells in Graves' hyperthyroidism and ophthalmopathy. Study conclusions and caveats: Blood also carried most thyroid clonotypes expanded above 0.001.

V lost 5 bases to trimming and J lost 4 bases, with 9 bases between them. CDR3 length: 13 amino acids. Germline V gives CDR1 SGHNT, CDR2 YENEEA. Amplification yielded TCR beta CDR3 regions, with RNA transcripts as the source. TCR CDR3 underwent first-round RT-PCR with the HTBI primer set. TCRdb called the multiplex PCR reads again in MiXCR, with one record for every CDR3 protein. Of hundreds of thousands of distinct CDR3 sequences listed, about 15% were seen once; the top ten hold 10%. This clonotype was counted many times. The antigen is unknown. This TCR came from a woman aged 18-30 years with Graves' hyperthyroidism. Sequences were obtained from blood. This chain connects TRBV11-3 to TRBJ2-1; D unresolved. CDR3 region: CASSPTVYNEQFF. CDR3 nucleotide sequence: TGTGCCAGCAGCCCAACAGTTTACAATGAGCAGTTCTTC.